This T cell receptor beta chain came from a study of blood T cell repertoires in COVID-19. About the study: Spain, Italy and the United States supplied samples that represented acute and convalescent COVID-19. Nucleic acid was either cDNA or gDNA, and it came from T cells, B-cell-depleted T cells, or PBMCs.

Enrolment of Seattle patients took place during active infection, and they were followed longitudinally. How the authors handled the data: Reference gene primer amplification in the assay estimated nucleated cell counts. Generated by immunoSEQ multiplex PCR, the TCRdb table keeps only in-frame clones and is missing some. The V and J calls and clone size were taken over from that table, and D and trimming were inferred from the DNA. The sample consists of about 350,000 clones, approximately 86% of them appearing once. The ends were cut back, 2 bases at V and 2 bases at J, with 13 bases in the middle. The length of the CDR3 is 15 residues. Germline values: CDR1 SGDLS, CDR2 YYNGEE.

Sequencing used peripheral blood. V usage is TRBV9 and J usage is TRBJ2-5, with D possibly matching TRBD2 (7 bases). The origin of this receptor is an older woman with COVID-19, enrolled during active disease. The CDR3 DNA reads TGTGCCAGCAGCGTTTGGGGGGGGCCGCAAGAGACCCAGTACTTC. This encodes CASSVWGGPQETQYF. Full variable domain (outside the CDR3, taken from reference TRBV9 and TRBJ2-5): DSGVTQTPKHLITATGQRVTLRCSPRSGDLSVYWYQQSLDQGLQFLIQYYNGEERAKGNILERFSAQQFPDLHSELNLSSLELGDSALYFCASSVWGGPQETQYFGPGTRLLVL.